This entry lists 31 T cell receptor beta chains sequenced from one sample in a study of shared clonotypes between healthy human individuals. Profiling relied on immunoSEQ multiplex PCR, and the TCRdb table lists in-frame clones only, not all of them. The table records about a million clones, approximately 76% of them present only once. Sequenced material: memory CD4+ T cells sorted from blood. Subset described: CD45RA-negative fraction. All receptors come from a man aged 18 to 29 in good health.

The V and J genes are TRBV4-1 and TRBJ2-7; 12 bases align to TRBD1. In germline, CDR1 is MGHRA, CDR2 YSYEKL. This CDR3 is built from 15 residues. V lost 1 base, J lost 5 bases, and 3 bases stayed unmatched. The CDR3 coding sequence is TGCGCCAGCAGCCAAGCCGGGACAGGGGGCCACGAGCAGTACTTC. Residues: CASSQAGTGGHEQYF.

The chain links TRBV10-3 to TRBJ2-1; TRBD2 aligns across 7 bases. In germline, CDR1 is ENHRY, CDR2 SYGVKD. V gave up 8 bases and J gave up 8 bases; unmatched junction bases: 3. This CDR3 contains 11 residues. This CDR3 is CAIRAGDEQFF. CDR3 DNA: TGTGCCATCCGCGCGGGAGATGAGCAGTTCTTC.

The chain joins TRBV12-2 to TRBJ1-1. TRBV12-2 corresponds to a pseudogene. The CDR3 totals 17 residues. The CDR3 sequence is CASRLGRDWPMNTEAFF. CDR3 in DNA: TGTGCAAGTCGCTTAGGGCGGGATTGGCCTATGAACACTGAAGCTTTCTTT.

V gene TRBV20-1 combines with J gene TRBJ2-7, with D unresolved. The CDR3 loop spans 11 amino acids. Trimming pared 6 bases from V and 3 bases from J, leaving 9 bases between. Germline lookup yields CDR1 DFQATT and CDR2 SNEGSKA (reference sequence). The CDR3 spells CSAPRSYEQYF. CDR3 in DNA: TGCAGTGCCCCACGGAGCTACGAGCAGTACTTC.

The V call is TRBV25-1, the J call TRBJ2-7, with 10 bases fitting TRBD1. The CDR3 has 14 residues. Germline V gene data show CDR1 as MGHDK and CDR2 as SYGVNS. J lost 7 bases, V lost 6 bases, and 9 bases had no gene match. In DNA, the CDR3 is TGTGCCAGCAGCCGGACAGGGGGGCTGAAAGAGCAGTACTTC. Translating gives CASSRTGGLKEQYF.

The chain carries TRBV7-3 and TRBJ2-7; D gene ambiguous. The germline CDR1 and CDR2 sequences are SGHTA and FQGTGA. The CDR3 runs 13 residues. V was clipped by 4 bases and J by 6 bases, with 13 bases between them. CDR3 DNA: TGTGCCAGCAGCTGGGGTCTGGGCGGCGAGCAGTACTTC. Translated, it gives CASSWGLGGEQYF.

The rearrangement uses TRBV7-3 and TRBJ1-2, with unresolved D. Trimming removed 7 bases from V and 8 bases from J, with 2 bases in between. CDR1 is SGHTA, CDR2 FQGTGA, per germline. The length of the CDR3 is 8 residues. The CDR3 DNA sequence: TGTGCCAGCAAAGGCTACACCTTC. As protein: CASKGYTF. Combining the CDR3 with reference TRBV7-3 and TRBJ1-2 gives the whole variable domain GAGVSQTPSNKVTEKGKYVELRCDPISGHTALYWYRQSLGQGPEFLIYFQGTGAADDSGLPNDRFFAVRPEGSVSTLKIQRTERGDSAVYLCASKGYTFGSGTRLTVV.

This chain joins TRBV10-2 and TRBJ2-7; no clear D. Germline assignment: CDR1 WSHSY and CDR2 SAAADI. The CDR3 runs 13 residues. Trimming removed 2 bases from V and 6 bases from J, with 11 bases in between. CDR3 region: CASSEQKGGEQYF. DNA for the CDR3: TGCGCCAGCAGTGAGCAAAAGGGTGGCGAGCAGTACTTC.

The chain links TRBV29-1 to TRBJ1-3; 9 nucleotides align to TRBD1. The CDR3 loop spans 12 amino acids. From germline, CDR1 is SQVTM and CDR2 ANQGSEA. With V trimmed by 7 bases and J by 4 bases, 2 bases remained unmatched. The chain's CDR3 is CSGGTGGNTIYF. The CDR3 DNA reads as TGCAGCGGCGGGACAGGGGGAAACACCATATATTTT. The entire variable domain, with the rest obtained from reference TRBV29-1 and TRBJ1-3, is as follows: SAVISQKPSRDICQRGTSLTIQCQVDSQVTMMFWYRQQPGQSLTLIATANQGSEATYESGFVIDKFPISRPNLTFSTLTVSNMSPEDSSIYLCSGGTGGNTIYFGEGSWLTVV.

The rearrangement joins TRBV2 to TRBJ1-3; D remains unclear. Germline assignment: CDR1 SNHLY and CDR2 FYNNEI. The CDR3 sequence is 14 residues long. The V gene lost 4 bases and the J gene lost 0 bases, with 7 bases spanning the gap. CDR3 protein: CASSVQSSGNTIYF. CDR3 DNA: TGTGCCAGCAGTGTTCAGAGCTCTGGAAACACCATATATTTT.

On this clone: Other DNA sequences in the same sample also yield this CDR3. The CDR3 protein is CASSLIGETQYF. The DNA of the CDR3 is TGTGCCAGCAGCTTAATTGGGGAGACCCAGTACTTC. V gene TRBV7-9 combines with J gene TRBJ2-5; D remains unclear. This CDR3 region has 12 residues. V was trimmed by 2 bases and J by 5 bases, leaving 6 bases between them. Germline lookup yields CDR1 SEHNR and CDR2 FQNEAQ (reference sequence).

This chain uses TRBV7-9 with TRBJ2-3; D uncertain. The CDR3 is 15 amino acids. Trimming cost V 5 bases and J 1 base, with 13 bases left between them. Germline V gene sequence: CDR1 SEHNR, CDR2 FQNEAQ (reference sequence). CDR3 amino acids: CASSRPVVRTDTQYF. The CDR3 region has the DNA TGTGCCAGCAGCCGACCGGTAGTACGCACAGATACGCAGTATTTT.

This chain connects TRBV7-9 to TRBJ1-1; D ambiguous. Germline V gives CDR1 SEHNR, CDR2 FQNEAQ (reference sequence). V gave up 4 bases and J gave up 0 bases, with 9 bases separating them. The CDR3 extends over 14 amino acids. The CDR3 here is CASSSSGLNTEAFF. Here the CDR3 DNA reads TGTGCCAGCAGCTCTAGTGGGCTGAACACTGAAGCTTTCTTT.

The genes are TRBV4-1 and TRBJ1-2, with unresolved D. Trimming left V 0 bases short and J 4 bases short, with 12 bases between. Germline V CDR1 and CDR2: MGHRA, YSYEKL. This CDR3 comprises 15 residues. The CDR3 sequence: CASSQDLAGFYGYTF. The DNA of the CDR3 is TGCGCCAGCAGCCAAGATCTGGCAGGCTTCTATGGCTACACCTTC.

V is TRBV9 and J is TRBJ1-3, with D tentatively TRBD1 (6 bases). CDR3 length: 15 residues. Per germline, CDR1 SGDLS and CDR2 YYNGEE. Trimming left V 4 bases short and J 0 bases short, with 11 bases between. The CDR3 region is CASSPKGGSGNTIYF. CDR3 coding DNA: TGTGCCAGCAGCCCCAAGGGGGGCTCTGGAAACACCATATATTTT.

The chain couples TRBV7-6 to TRBJ2-1; D not certain. Germline V gene data show CDR1 as SGHVS and CDR2 as FNYEAQ. V gave up 0 bases and J gave up 6 bases, with 9 bases separating them. This CDR3 region has 14 residues. This CDR3 reads CASSLARQTNEQFF. The DNA for the CDR3 is TGTGCCAGCAGCTTAGCGAGACAAACCAATGAGCAGTTCTTC.

This clone was counted a few times. The CDR3 DNA sequence: TGTGCCAGCAGTGAAGCGGAGGGCTCGCCCTTAGCCGGGGAGCTGTTTTTT. It specifies CASSEAEGSPLAGELFF. This rearrangement joins TRBV2 to TRBJ2-2; tentative D call: TRBD2 (6 bases). Germline V gives CDR1 SNHLY, CDR2 FYNNEI. The CDR3 contains 17 residues. The germline V and J ends were trimmed by 0 bases and 6 bases, with 17 bases remaining between them.

The rearrangement uses TRBV7-2 and TRBJ2-1, with D unresolved. The CDR3 has 15 amino acids. CDR1 is SGHTA, CDR2 FQGNSA, per germline. V was clipped by 7 bases and J by 11 bases, with 24 bases between them. The CDR3 DNA reads TGTGCCAGCACCCGAGGACGAGGTGACGGTTTGCAGCAGTTCTTC. Its translation: CASTRGRGDGLQQFF.

This chain connects TRBV30 to TRBJ1-4; D remains ambiguous. The CDR3 is 13 residues long. V lost 0 bases and J lost 8, with 10 bases in between. Germline assignment: CDR1 GTSNPN and CDR2 SVGIG (reference sequence). CDR3 sequence: CAWSVLEGEKLFF. The DNA of the CDR3 is TGTGCCTGGAGTGTACTGGAAGGCGAAAAACTGTTTTTT. The entire variable domain, with the rest obtained from reference TRBV30 and TRBJ1-4, is as follows: SQTIHQWPATLVQPVGSPLSLECTVEGTSNPNLYWYRQAAGRGLQLLFYSVGIGQISSEVPQNLSASRPQDRQFILSSKKLLLSDSGFYLCAWSVLEGEKLFFGSGTQLSVL.

The chain links TRBV6-1 to TRBJ2-1, with TRBD2 matching over 8 bases. The CDR3 sequence is 15 residues long. J lost 4 bases, V lost 8 bases, and 10 bases had no gene match. CDR1 is MNHNS and CDR2 is SASEGT in the germline V gene. The CDR3 nucleotides are TGTGCCAGCTACTCCGGGGGGGCACATTACAATGAGCAGTTCTTC. This encodes CASYSGGAHYNEQFF.

This rearrangement joins TRBV2 to TRBJ1-1; 8 nucleotides align to TRBD1. The CDR3 consists of 19 residues. Trimming took 5 bases from V and 1 from J; bases not matched to a gene: 18. Germline V gives CDR1 SNHLY, CDR2 FYNNEI. This chain's CDR3 is CASSWGFTRGHGGNTEAFF. CDR3 nucleotides: TGTGCCAGCAGTTGGGGTTTCACCAGGGGGCACGGGGGGAACACTGAAGCTTTCTTT.

The chain carries TRBV11-2 and TRBJ1-5; no definite D call. CDR3 length: 13 residues. V was trimmed by 2 bases and J by 3 bases, leaving 5 bases between them. Looked up from germline, CDR1 is SGHAT and CDR2 is FQNNGV. CDR3 in amino acids: CASSLNINQPQHF. CDR3 DNA: TGTGCCAGCAGCTTAAACATCAATCAGCCCCAGCATTTT. Full variable domain (missing parts from reference TRBV11-2 and TRBJ1-5): EAGVAQSPRYKIIEKRQSVAFWCNPISGHATLYWYQQILGQGPKLLIQFQNNGVVDDSQLPKDRFSAERLKGVDSTLKIQPAKLEDSAVYLCASSLNINQPQHFGDGTRLSIL.

DNA of the CDR3: TGTGCCAGCAGCTTGGCCAGGGGGCCCAACGAGCAGTACTTC. As protein: CASSLARGPNEQYF. The genes are TRBV7-2 and TRBJ2-7, with 8 bases aligning to TRBD1. The CDR3 loop spans 14 amino acids. V lost 3 bases to trimming and J lost 5 bases; unmatched junction nucleotides: 6. CDR1 is SGHTA, CDR2 FQGNSA, per germline.

The chain is built from TRBV7-9 and TRBJ1-2, with TRBD1 as a possible D gene (5 bases). Germline lookup yields CDR1 SEHNR and CDR2 FQNEAQ (reference sequence). The CDR3 consists of 15 residues. Trimming left V 0 bases short and J 7 bases short, with 15 bases between. The CDR3 coding sequence is TGTGCCAGCAGCTTAGCGCTTGGAGGGGCTGGTGGCTACACCTTC. It yields the protein CASSLALGGAGGYTF.

The genes are TRBV15 and TRBJ2-1, with 9 bases fitting TRBD2. J lost 3 bases, V lost 5 bases, and 8 bases had no gene match. The CDR3 is 16 amino acids. Germline CDR1 LNHNV, CDR2 YYDKDF (reference sequence). Here the CDR3 DNA reads TGTGCCACCAGCGTCTCGCTAGCGGGGCGCTACAATGAGCAGTTCTTC. This codes for CATSVSLAGRYNEQFF. Using reference TRBV15 and TRBJ2-1 for the parts outside the CDR3, the full variable domain is DAMVIQNPRYQVTQFGKPVTLSCSQTLNHNVMYWYQQKSSQAPKLLFHYYDKDFNNEADTPDNFQSRRPNTSFCFLDIRSPGLGDTAMYLCATSVSLAGRYNEQFFGPGTRLTVL.

This chain connects TRBV7-2 to TRBJ2-1; D uncertain. V lost 1 base, J lost 2 bases, and 9 bases lay in between. This CDR3 is built from 15 residues. Germline assignment: CDR1 SGHTA and CDR2 FQGNSA. This CDR3 is CASSLGLLTYNEQFF. DNA for the CDR3: TGTGCCAGCAGCTTAGGACTTTTAACCTACAATGAGCAGTTCTTC.

This clone showed up just once. V and J are TRBV28 and TRBJ1-1; D perhaps matches TRBD1 (5 bases). The germline V and J ends were trimmed by 6 bases and 2 bases, with 10 bases remaining between them. Germline V gene sequence: CDR1 MDHEN, CDR2 SYDVKM. There are 13 residues in the CDR3. The CDR3 here is CASRGEGNTEAFF. CDR3 sequence (DNA): TGTGCCAGCAGGGGGGAGGGCAACACTGAAGCTTTCTTT.

This rearrangement joins TRBV18 to TRBJ1-1, with D possibly being TRBD1 (6 bases). Germline V CDR1 and CDR2: KGHSH, LQKENI. This CDR3 is 15 amino acids long. The germline V and J ends were trimmed by 3 bases and 0 bases, with 11 bases remaining between them. The CDR3 DNA reads TGTGCCAGCTCACCGTCGGGGGCGATGAACACTGAAGCTTTCTTT. It is translated as CASSPSGAMNTEAFF. The variable domain in full, with the rest retrieved from reference TRBV18 and TRBJ1-1, is NAGVMQNPRHLVRRRGQEARLRCSPMKGHSHVYWYRQLPEEGLKFMVYLQKENIIDESGMPKERFSAEFPKEGPSILRIQQVVRGDSAAYFCASSPSGAMNTEAFFGQGTRLTVV.

In regard to this clone: Other DNA sequences in the same sample also yield this CDR3. This sequence joins TRBV9 and TRBJ1-1; D may be TRBD1 (5 bases). CDR1 and CDR2 (germline): SGDLS, YYNGEE. Between the trimmed V and J ends, which lost 2 bases and 4 bases, there was a span of 9 bases. The CDR3 runs 13 residues. The CDR3 here is CASSVDGGTEAFF. The CDR3, as DNA: TGTGCCAGCAGCGTCGATGGGGGCACTGAAGCTTTCTTT. The complete variable domain, with remaining parts taken from reference TRBV9 and TRBJ1-1, reads DSGVTQTPKHLITATGQRVTLRCSPRSGDLSVYWYQQSLDQGLQFLIQYYNGEERAKGNILERFSAQQFPDLHSELNLSSLELGDSALYFCASSVDGGTEAFFGQGTRLTVV.

The chain employs TRBV6-5 and TRBJ1-5, with D hard to call. Looked up from germline, CDR1 is MNHEY and CDR2 is SVGAGI. The CDR3 is 14 residues long. With 2 bases removed from V and 1 base from J, the gap between germline ends came to 6 bases. The CDR3 sequence is CASSYPNSNQPQHF. CDR3 DNA: TGTGCCAGCAGTTACCCCAACAGCAATCAGCCCCAGCATTTT.

This clone occurred a few times. The V call is TRBV6-6, the J call TRBJ1-5; D perhaps matches TRBD1 (5 bases). The CDR3 totals 15 residues. CDR1 is MNHNY, CDR2 SVGAGI, per germline (reference sequence). Trimming shortened V by 10 bases and J by 2 bases, and 18 bases separated the two germline ends. The CDR3 protein is CATLRDAERNQPQHF. CDR3 sequence (DNA): TGTGCCACACTAAGGGACGCAGAACGCAATCAGCCCCAGCATTTT.